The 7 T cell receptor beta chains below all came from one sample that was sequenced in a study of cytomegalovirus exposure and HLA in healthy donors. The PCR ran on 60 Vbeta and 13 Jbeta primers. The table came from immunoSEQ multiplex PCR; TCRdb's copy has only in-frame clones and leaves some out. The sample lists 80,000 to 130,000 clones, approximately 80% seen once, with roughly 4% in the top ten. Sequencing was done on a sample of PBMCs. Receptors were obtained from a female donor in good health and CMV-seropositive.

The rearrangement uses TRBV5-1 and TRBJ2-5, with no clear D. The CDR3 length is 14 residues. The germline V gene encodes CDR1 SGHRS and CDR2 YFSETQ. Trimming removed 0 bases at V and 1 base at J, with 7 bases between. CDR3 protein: CASSLGRIQETQYF. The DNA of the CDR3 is TGCGCCAGCAGCTTGGGCAGGATCCAAGAGACCCAGTACTTC.

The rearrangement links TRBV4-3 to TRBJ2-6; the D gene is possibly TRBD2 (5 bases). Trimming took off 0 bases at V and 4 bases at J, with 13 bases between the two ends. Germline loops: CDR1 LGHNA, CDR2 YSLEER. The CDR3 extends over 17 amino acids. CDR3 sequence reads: CASSQDPPGSGANVLTF. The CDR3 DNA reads TGCGCCAGCAGCCAAGATCCACCGGGGTCAGGGGCCAACGTCCTGACTTTC.

The CDR3 nucleotides are TGTGCCAGCAGCTTCCAGGGGGCAGGGTACGAGCAGTACTTC. Translated: CASSFQGAGYEQYF. V usage is TRBV11-2 and J usage is TRBJ2-7; TRBD1 matches 8 bases. This CDR3 is 14 amino acids long. Trimming at V came to 3 bases and at J to 4 bases, leaving 5 bases not matched to a gene. The germline V gene has CDR1 SGHAT and CDR2 FQNNGV. Using reference TRBV11-2 and TRBJ2-7 for the parts outside the CDR3, the full variable domain is EAGVAQSPRYKIIEKRQSVAFWCNPISGHATLYWYQQILGQGPKLLIQFQNNGVVDDSQLPKDRFSAERLKGVDSTLKIQPAKLEDSAVYLCASSFQGAGYEQYFGPGTRLTVT.

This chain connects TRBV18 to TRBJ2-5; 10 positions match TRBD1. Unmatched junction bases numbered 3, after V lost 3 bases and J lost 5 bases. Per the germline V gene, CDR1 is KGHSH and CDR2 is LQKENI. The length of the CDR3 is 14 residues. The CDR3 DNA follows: TGTGCCAGCTCACCGACAGGGGGCCGGGAGACCCAGTACTTC. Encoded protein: CASSPTGGRETQYF.

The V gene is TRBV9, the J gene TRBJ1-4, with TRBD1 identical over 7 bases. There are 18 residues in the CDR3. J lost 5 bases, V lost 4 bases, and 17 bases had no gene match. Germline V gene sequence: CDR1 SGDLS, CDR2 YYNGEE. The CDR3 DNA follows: TGTGCCAGCAGCTCGCGCCGGGACAGCCGAGCCTTGAATGAAAAACTGTTTTTT. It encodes CASSSRRDSRALNEKLFF.

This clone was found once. CDR3 residues: CSVAPGTPYNYGYTF. The CDR3 region has the DNA TGCAGCGTTGCCCCGGGGACACCGTATAACTATGGCTACACCTTC. This sequence joins TRBV29-1 and TRBJ1-2, with D perhaps matching TRBD1 (6 bases). The CDR3 covers 15 residues. Germline V lookup: CDR1 SQVTM, CDR2 ANQGSEA. V lost 4 bases and J lost 1, with 16 bases in between.

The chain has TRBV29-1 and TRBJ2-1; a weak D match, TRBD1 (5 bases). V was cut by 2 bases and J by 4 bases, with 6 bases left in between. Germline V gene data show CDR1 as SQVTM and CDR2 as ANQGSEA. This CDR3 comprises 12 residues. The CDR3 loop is CSVERQYNEQFF. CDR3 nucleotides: TGCAGCGTTGAACGACAGTACAATGAGCAGTTCTTC.